This T cell receptor (beta chain) was observed in a study of T cell responses to AZD1222 COVID-19 vaccine. Whole-study findings and limits: An increase in Spike-specific TCR breadth and depth was observed after two AZD1222 doses. With dominance at 160-218 and 743-854, vaccine-associated CD4 TCRs spanned spike.

Trimming removed 4 bases at V and 3 bases at J, with 18 bases between. The CDR3 length is 16 residues. Germline CDR1 is MNHEY and CDR2 is SVGEGT. Profiled with immunoSEQ multiplex PCR; TCRdb holds only in-frame clones, not every one. The table shows about 120,000 clones, with 85% to 90% occurring only once. To note about this clone: Its specificity is unknown.

The receptor was derived from an adult in good health. This sequence joins TRBV6-2 or TRBV6-3 and TRBJ1-2; weak D call: TRBD1 (5 bases). The sequencing used peripheral blood, collected on day 0 of AZD1222 vaccination. The DNA for the CDR3 is TGTGCCAGCAGTTGGGGAAATACAATCAGGGACTATGGCTACACCTTC. The encoded protein is CASSWGNTIRDYGYTF.